The TCR beta chain described here comes from a study of cytomegalovirus exposure and HLA in healthy donors. Findings of the study overall: Cytomegalovirus-associated TCR beta chains were listed, numbering some 180. There were some V segments, including TRBV6-2 and TRBV6-3, excluded as indistinguishable.

In this sample, this clone turned up a few times. The target antigen is unknown. PCR employed 60 Vbeta and 13 Jbeta primers. Profiled with immunoSEQ multiplex PCR; TCRdb holds only in-frame clones, not every one. The data contain 110,000 or so clones, 7% to 9.5% of them seen just once; the ten biggest clones take up 6% to 7.5%. The germline V gene has CDR1 KGHSH and CDR2 LQKENI. The CDR3 is made up of 14 amino acids. V was clipped by 6 bases and J by 8 bases; unmatched bases: 8. The source material was PBMCs. This chain links TRBV18 with TRBJ1-2; 11 bases align to TRBD1. This clonotype was sampled from a middle-aged woman in good health and CMV-seropositive. CDR3 nucleotide sequence: TGTGCCAGCTCGGAAGGACAGGGGGCACAAGGCTACACCTTC. Translation: CASSEGQGAQGYTF.